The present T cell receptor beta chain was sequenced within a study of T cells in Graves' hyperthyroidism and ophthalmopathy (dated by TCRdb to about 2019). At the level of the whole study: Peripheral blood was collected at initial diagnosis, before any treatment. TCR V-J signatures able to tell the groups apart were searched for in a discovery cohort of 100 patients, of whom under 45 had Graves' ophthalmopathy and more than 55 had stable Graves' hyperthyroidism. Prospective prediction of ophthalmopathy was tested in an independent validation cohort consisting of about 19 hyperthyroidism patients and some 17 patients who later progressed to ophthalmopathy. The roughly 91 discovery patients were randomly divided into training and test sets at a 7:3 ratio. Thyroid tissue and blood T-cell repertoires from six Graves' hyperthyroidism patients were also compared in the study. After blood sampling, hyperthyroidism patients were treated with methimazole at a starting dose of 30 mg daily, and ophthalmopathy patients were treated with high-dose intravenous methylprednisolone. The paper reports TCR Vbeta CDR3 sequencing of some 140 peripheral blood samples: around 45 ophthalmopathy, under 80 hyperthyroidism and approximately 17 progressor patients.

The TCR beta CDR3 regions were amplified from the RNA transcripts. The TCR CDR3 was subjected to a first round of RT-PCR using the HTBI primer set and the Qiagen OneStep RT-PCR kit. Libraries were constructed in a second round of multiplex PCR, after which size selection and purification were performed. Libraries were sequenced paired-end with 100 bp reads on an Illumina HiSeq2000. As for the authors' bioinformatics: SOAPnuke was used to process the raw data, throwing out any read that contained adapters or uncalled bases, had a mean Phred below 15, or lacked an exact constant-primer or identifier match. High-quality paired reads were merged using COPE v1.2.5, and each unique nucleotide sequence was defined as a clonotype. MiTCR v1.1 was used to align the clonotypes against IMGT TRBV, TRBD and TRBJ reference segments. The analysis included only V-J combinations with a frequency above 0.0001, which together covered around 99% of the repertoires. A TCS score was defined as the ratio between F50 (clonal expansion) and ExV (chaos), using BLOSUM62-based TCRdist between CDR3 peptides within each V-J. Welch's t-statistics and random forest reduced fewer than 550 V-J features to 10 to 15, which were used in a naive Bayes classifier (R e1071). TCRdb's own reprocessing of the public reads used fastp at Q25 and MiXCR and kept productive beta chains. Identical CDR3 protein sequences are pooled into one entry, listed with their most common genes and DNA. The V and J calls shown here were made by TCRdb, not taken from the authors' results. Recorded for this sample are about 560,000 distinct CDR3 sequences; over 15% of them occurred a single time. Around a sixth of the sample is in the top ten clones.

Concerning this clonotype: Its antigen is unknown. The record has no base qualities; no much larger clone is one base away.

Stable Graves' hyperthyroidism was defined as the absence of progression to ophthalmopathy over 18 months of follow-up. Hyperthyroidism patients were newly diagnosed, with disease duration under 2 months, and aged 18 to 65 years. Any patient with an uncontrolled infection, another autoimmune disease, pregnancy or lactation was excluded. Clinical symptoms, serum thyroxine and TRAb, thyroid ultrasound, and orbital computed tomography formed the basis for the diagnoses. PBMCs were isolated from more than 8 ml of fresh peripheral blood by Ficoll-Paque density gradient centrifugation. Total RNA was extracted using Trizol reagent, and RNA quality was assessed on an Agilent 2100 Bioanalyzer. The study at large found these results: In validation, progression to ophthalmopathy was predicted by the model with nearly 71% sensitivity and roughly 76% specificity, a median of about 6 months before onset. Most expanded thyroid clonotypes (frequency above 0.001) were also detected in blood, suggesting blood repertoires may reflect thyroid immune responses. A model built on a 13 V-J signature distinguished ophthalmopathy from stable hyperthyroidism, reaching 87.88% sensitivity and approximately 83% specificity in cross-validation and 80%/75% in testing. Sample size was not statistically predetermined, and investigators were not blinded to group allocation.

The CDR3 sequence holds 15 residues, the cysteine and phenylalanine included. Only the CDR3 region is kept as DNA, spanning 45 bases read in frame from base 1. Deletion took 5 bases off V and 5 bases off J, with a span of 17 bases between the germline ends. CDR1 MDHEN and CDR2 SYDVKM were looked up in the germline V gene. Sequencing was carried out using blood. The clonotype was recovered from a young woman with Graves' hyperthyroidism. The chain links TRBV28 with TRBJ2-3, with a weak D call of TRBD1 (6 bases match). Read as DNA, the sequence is TGTGCCAGCAGTCACGAAGGGGAAGGGGGAGATACGCAGTATTTT. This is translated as CASSHEGEGGDTQYF.